One TCR beta chain is described in this entry. The antigen it recognizes is unknown. It has no much larger one-base neighbor in the sample; base qualities were not kept. Via the germline V gene, CDR1 is SGHRS and CDR2 YFSETQ. Germline trimming amounts to 3 bases on V and 0 bases on J, with 1 as the count of junction bases outside the gene matches. The cysteine opens and the phenylalanine closes a CDR3 of 17 amino acids. The DNA shown is the 51-base CDR3, in frame from base 1. Patients with autoimmune disease history or receiving systemic immunosuppression were excluded from the trial. In every dose cohort, peripheral blood was drawn for TCR sequencing at baseline, cycle 4 day 1, and cycle 7 day 1. Samples were obtained from an open-label, multicenter, first-in-human phase I dose-escalation trial of ivuxolimab. The trial enrolled adults with locally advanced or metastatic head and neck squamous cell, hepatocellular, melanoma or renal cell carcinoma. Before TCR sequencing, CD4+ T cells and CD8+ T cells from peripheral blood were sorted into separate populations.

This specimen comes from a study of OX40 agonist ivuxolimab in advanced cancers. At the level of the whole study: Ivuxolimab, which targeted the costimulatory receptor OX40 (CD134), was an agonistic, fully human IgG2 monoclonal antibody. In the dose-escalation cohort, 70% to 90% of patients were male, and the mean age was approximately 60 years with a range of about 23 to 79. Of the 50 to 55 dose-escalation patients, hepatocellular carcinoma was present in some 19, melanoma in some 15, renal cell carcinoma in 9 and head and neck cancer in 9. Prior anti-PD-1, anti-PD-L1 or anti-CTLA-4 therapy was permitted, and checkpoint inhibitors had been received by under 50% of dose-escalation patients. Intravenous ivuxolimab was administered to patients every 2 weeks at six dose levels: 0.01, 0.1, 0.3, 1.5, 3 and 10 mg/kg. The paper describes the monotherapy dose-escalation part (N of about 50 patients) of the phase I trial of ivuxolimab. Three dose-escalation patients achieved partial responses, one with hepatocellular carcinoma and two with cutaneous melanoma. The point of sequencing TCRbeta in the periphery was to test whether ivuxolimab changed TCR sequence diversity and drove clonal T-cell expansion. The paper as a whole reports these results and caveats: After ivuxolimab, more expanded clones were found on average in CD8+ T cells than in CD4+ T cells. At doses of 0.1 to 3.0 mg/kg, clonal expansion of both CD4+ and CD8+ T cells in blood was seen between baseline and week 6. Low levels of normalized T-cell clonal expansion were also seen in some patients who did not respond. The antigen specificity of the peripheral T cells that underwent clonal expansion was not determined. In the 0.1-3.0 mg/kg groups, partial responders had among the lowest normalized peripheral clonal expansion, particularly in CD8+ T cells.

Genomic DNA was extracted from sorted cells for sequencing of the TCRbeta CDR3 region. The immunoSEQ Assay was used to sequence the TCRbeta CDR3 regions. This is the immuneACCESS table as TCRdb keeps it, with only in-frame sequences that have V and J called. A part of the clones is gone; compared with another copy, unresolved V genes explain less than half, and the rest is unexplained. Across this sample there are some 80,000 clones, with roughly 86% seen only once. Jointly, the top ten make up 20% to 30% of the sample. The chain is made from TRBV5-1 and TRBJ2-2; 14 bases in the junction line up with TRBD2. This specimen was CD4+ or CD8+ T cells sorted from blood, taken in a trial of the OX40 agonist ivuxolimab. This receptor was taken from an adult with an advanced solid tumor such as melanoma, head and neck, liver or kidney cancer. For the CDR3, the sequence is CASSSGLAGANTGELFF. The DNA sequence reads TGCGCCAGCAGCTCGGGACTAGCGGGGGCGAACACCGGGGAGCTGTTTTTT.